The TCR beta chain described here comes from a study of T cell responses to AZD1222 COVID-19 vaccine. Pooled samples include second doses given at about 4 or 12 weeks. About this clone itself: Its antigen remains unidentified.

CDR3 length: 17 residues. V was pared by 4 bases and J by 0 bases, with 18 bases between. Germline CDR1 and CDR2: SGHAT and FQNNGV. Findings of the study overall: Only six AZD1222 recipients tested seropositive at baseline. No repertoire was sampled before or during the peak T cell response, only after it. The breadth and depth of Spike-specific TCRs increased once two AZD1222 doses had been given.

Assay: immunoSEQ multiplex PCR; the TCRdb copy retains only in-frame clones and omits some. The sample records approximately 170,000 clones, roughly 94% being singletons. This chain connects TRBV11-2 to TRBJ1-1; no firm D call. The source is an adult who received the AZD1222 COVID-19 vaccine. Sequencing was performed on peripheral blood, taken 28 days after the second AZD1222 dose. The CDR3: CASSSLSHRTMNTEAFF. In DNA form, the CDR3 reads TGTGCCAGCAGCTCCCTTTCCCATAGGACCATGAACACTGAAGCTTTCTTT.